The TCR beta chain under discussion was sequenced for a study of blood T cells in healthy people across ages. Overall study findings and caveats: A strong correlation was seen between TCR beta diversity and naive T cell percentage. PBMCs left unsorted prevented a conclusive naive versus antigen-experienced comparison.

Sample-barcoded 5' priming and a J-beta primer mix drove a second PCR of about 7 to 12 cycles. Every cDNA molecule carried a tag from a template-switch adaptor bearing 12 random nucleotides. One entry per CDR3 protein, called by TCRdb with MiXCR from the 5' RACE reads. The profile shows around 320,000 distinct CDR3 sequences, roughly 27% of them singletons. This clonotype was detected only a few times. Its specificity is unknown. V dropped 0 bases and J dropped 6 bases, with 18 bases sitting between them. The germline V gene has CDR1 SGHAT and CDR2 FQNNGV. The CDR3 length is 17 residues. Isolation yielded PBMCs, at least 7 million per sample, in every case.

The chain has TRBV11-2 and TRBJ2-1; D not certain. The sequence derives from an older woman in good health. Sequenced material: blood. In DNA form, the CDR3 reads TGTGCCAGCAGCTTAGATTGGGCAGCCCGCCCCTCCAATGAGCAGTTCTTC. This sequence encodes CASSLDWAARPSNEQFF.